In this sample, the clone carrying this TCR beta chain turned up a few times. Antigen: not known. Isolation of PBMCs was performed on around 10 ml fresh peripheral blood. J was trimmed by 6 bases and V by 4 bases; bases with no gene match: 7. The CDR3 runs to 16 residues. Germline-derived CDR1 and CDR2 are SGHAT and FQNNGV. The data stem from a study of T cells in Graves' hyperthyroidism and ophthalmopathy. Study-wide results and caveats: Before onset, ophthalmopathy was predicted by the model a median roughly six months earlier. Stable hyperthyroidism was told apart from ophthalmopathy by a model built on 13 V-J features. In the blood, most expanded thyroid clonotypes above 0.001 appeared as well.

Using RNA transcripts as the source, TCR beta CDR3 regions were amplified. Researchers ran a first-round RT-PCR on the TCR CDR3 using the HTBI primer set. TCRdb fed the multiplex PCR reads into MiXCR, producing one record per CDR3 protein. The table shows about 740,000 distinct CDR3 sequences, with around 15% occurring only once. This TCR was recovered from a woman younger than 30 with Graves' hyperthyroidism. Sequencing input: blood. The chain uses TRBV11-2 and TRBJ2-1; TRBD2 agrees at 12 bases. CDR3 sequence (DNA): TGTGCCAGCAGCTCCCCTAGCGGGAGGGCGGGCAATGAGCAGTTCTTC. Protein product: CASSSPSGRAGNEQFF.